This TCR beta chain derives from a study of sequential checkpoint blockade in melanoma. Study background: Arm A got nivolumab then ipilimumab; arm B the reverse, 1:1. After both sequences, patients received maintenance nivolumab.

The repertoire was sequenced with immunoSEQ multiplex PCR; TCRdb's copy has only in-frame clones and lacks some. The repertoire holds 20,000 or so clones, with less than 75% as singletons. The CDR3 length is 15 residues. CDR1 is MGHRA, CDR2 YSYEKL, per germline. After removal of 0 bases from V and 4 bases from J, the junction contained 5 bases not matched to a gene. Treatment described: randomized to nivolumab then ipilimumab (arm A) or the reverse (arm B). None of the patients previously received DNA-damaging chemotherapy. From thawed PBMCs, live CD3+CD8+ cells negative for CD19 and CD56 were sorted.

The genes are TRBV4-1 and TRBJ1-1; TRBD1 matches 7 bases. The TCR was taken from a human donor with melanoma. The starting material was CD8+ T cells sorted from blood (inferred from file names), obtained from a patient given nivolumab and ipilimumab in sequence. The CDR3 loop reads CASSQDGRGTTEAFF. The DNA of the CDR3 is TGCGCCAGCAGCCAAGACGGCAGGGGGACCACTGAAGCTTTCTTT.